These 22 T cell receptor beta chains were sequenced from one sample in a study of blood T cell repertoires in COVID-19. Only in-frame clones appear in the TCRdb table, and some are missing; sequencing was by immunoSEQ multiplex PCR. The sample lists tens of thousands of clones, 90% to 95% seen once, with around 7% in the top ten. Sequenced material: peripheral blood. The receptors shown here come from a man aged 35-49 years with COVID-19, enrolled during active disease.

The rearrangement links TRBV6-5 to TRBJ1-2; TRBD1 matches at 8 bases. The length of the CDR3 is 12 residues. Trimming cost V 7 bases and J 6 bases; bases outside gene matches: 4. Germline lookup yields CDR1 MNHEY and CDR2 SVGAGI. CDR3 amino acids: CASTRTGHGYTF. The CDR3 coding sequence is TGTGCCAGCACCCGGACAGGGCATGGCTACACCTTC.

V gene TRBV12-3 or TRBV12-4 combines with J gene TRBJ1-1, with a possible D match to TRBD1 (5 bases). The CDR3 is made up of 12 amino acids. Trimming stripped 6 bases from V and 10 bases from J, with 15 bases between. CDR3 coding DNA: TGTGCCAGCAGCTCTGGACACCACGGAGCTTTCTTT. Protein product: CASSSGHHGAFF.

V gene TRBV10-3 combines with J gene TRBJ2-5; D is uncertain. The V gene's germline CDR1 is ENHRY and CDR2 SYGVKD. V dropped 0 bases and J dropped 3 bases, with 8 bases sitting between them. This CDR3 is built from 14 residues. The CDR3 nucleotides are TGTGCCATCAGTGAGTCTGGCAGAAAAGAGACCCAGTACTTC. This encodes CAISESGRKETQYF.

The chain has TRBV5-1 and TRBJ1-1, with D maybe TRBD1 (6 bases). The ends were cut back, 5 bases at V and 1 base at J, with 15 bases in the middle. The CDR3 runs 15 residues. Germline V lookup: CDR1 SGHRS, CDR2 YFSETQ. This chain's CDR3 is CASRLETGPNTEAFF. The CDR3 DNA reads TGCGCCAGCAGACTTGAGACAGGACCGAACACTGAAGCTTTCTTT. Filled out from reference TRBV5-1 and TRBJ1-1, the complete variable domain reads KAGVTQTPRYLIKTRGQQVTLSCSPISGHRSVSWYQQTPGQGLQFLFEYFSETQRNKGNFPGRFSGRQFSNSRSEMNVSTLELGDSALYLCASRLETGPNTEAFFGQGTRLTVV.

CDR3 residues: CASSPPGQGRLEQYF. The DNA for the CDR3 is TGTGCCAGCAGCCCGCCGGGACAGGGGCGTCTCGAGCAGTACTTC. The chain employs TRBV7-8 and TRBJ2-7; 10 bases align to TRBD1. V was pared by 5 bases and J by 6 bases, with 10 bases of the junction left unmatched. The CDR3 extends over 15 amino acids. Germline V CDR1 and CDR2: SGHVS, FQNEAQ.

V usage is TRBV2 and J usage is TRBJ2-7; D unresolved. Trimming took off 10 bases at V and 4 bases at J, with 17 bases between the two ends. Germline CDR1 is SNHLY and CDR2 is FYNNEI. The CDR3 extends over 13 amino acids. The CDR3 loop is CAIKMGTFYEQYF. CDR3 DNA sequence: TGTGCCATCAAAATGGGCACTTTTTACGAGCAGTACTTC.

This clone was observed a handful of times. The chain joins TRBV2 to TRBJ1-1, with a weak D call TRBD1 (5 bases). V lost 4 bases and J 2 bases, leaving 8 bases between the germline ends. The CDR3 contains 13 residues. In germline, CDR1 is SNHLY, CDR2 FYNNEI. CDR3 protein: CASSGQFNTEAFF. The DNA for the CDR3 is TGTGCCAGCAGTGGACAGTTTAACACTGAAGCTTTCTTT.

The chain has TRBV6-5 and TRBJ2-7; 7 bases are a match to TRBD1. Trimming took 6 bases from V and 5 from J; bases not matched to a gene: 7. Germline V gene sequence: CDR1 MNHEY, CDR2 SVGAGI. CDR3 size: 13 residues. CDR3: CASRLTGVHEQYF. The DNA for the CDR3 is TGTGCCAGCAGACTCACAGGGGTCCACGAGCAGTACTTC.

This chain connects TRBV7-7 to TRBJ2-2; tentative D call: TRBD2 (5 bases). Trimming took off 2 bases at V and 4 bases at J, with 8 bases between the two ends. The germline CDR1 and CDR2 sequences are SSHAT and FNYEAQ (reference sequence). The CDR3 contains 14 residues. CDR3 DNA sequence: TGTGCCAGCAGCTTACGGGATTTCACCGGGGAGCTGTTTTTT. The encoded protein is CASSLRDFTGELFF.

The chain is built from TRBV3-1 (or the pseudogene TRBV3-2) and TRBJ2-5; TRBD2 matches at 11 bases. The germline V gene encodes CDR1 LGHDT and CDR2 YNNKEL (reference sequence). V lost 3 bases, J lost 3 bases, and 6 bases stayed unmatched. The CDR3 spans 16 residues. The chain's CDR3 is CASSHRLAGREETQYF. The CDR3 coding sequence is TGTGCCAGCAGCCATCGACTAGCGGGGAGGGAAGAGACCCAGTACTTC.

This clone was observed a single time. The V gene is TRBV29-1, the J gene TRBJ2-5; D is perhaps TRBD2 (6 bases). This CDR3 contains 14 residues. The germline gives CDR1 SQVTM, CDR2 ANQGSEA. V lost 6 bases and J lost 5, with 19 bases in between. The CDR3 region has the DNA TGCAGCGTGCACCCCATCAACAGCGGGGAGACCCAGTACTTC. This encodes CSVHPINSGETQYF.

The chain recombines TRBV10-1 with TRBJ2-3, with D perhaps TRBD1 (6 bases). CDR1 WNHNN and CDR2 SYGVQD come from the germline V gene (reference sequence). This CDR3 is built from 12 residues. V was cut by 2 bases and J by 9 bases, with 9 bases left in between. The CDR3 reads CASSEGTSTQYF. In nucleotides, the CDR3 is TGCGCCAGCAGTGAGGGGACATCAACGCAGTATTTT.

This clone was seen a single time. The chain couples TRBV11-2 to TRBJ2-2; the match to TRBD2 covers 7 bases. From germline, CDR1 is SGHAT and CDR2 FQNNGV. V was clipped by 2 bases and J by 6 bases; unmatched bases: 12. This CDR3 contains 17 residues. The CDR3 loop is CASSLREAGILAGELFF. CDR3 bases: TGTGCCAGCAGCTTACGGGAGGCAGGGATTTTGGCCGGGGAGCTGTTTTTT.

The chain employs TRBV5-4 and TRBJ1-2; TRBD1 is a possible D gene (6 bases). Germline-derived CDR1 and CDR2 are SGHNT and YYREEE (reference sequence). CDR3 size: 12 residues. Trimming removed 4 bases from V and 8 bases from J, with 12 bases in between. The CDR3 DNA sequence: TGTGCCAGCAGCGCAATTCAGGGGGGCTACACCTTC. Its protein is CASSAIQGGYTF.

In this sample, this clone turned up a few times. The rearrangement joins TRBV28 to TRBJ1-6; D not resolved. The V end lost 4 bases, the J end lost 14 bases, and 12 bases lay between the germline ends. This CDR3 contains 12 residues. Per the germline V gene, CDR1 is MDHEN and CDR2 is SYDVKM. The CDR3 is CASSSEGMALHF. CDR3 nucleotide sequence: TGTGCCAGCAGTTCGGAGGGCATGGCCCTCCACTTT.

This chain joins TRBV27 and TRBJ2-7; 8 bases fit TRBD1. CDR1 is MNHEY and CDR2 is SMNVEV in the germline V gene (reference sequence). V gave up 5 bases and J gave up 0 bases; unmatched junction bases: 6. The CDR3 totals 15 residues. The CDR3 protein is CASSPRTGLSYEQYF. DNA of the CDR3: TGTGCCAGCAGTCCCCGGACAGGGCTCTCCTACGAGCAGTACTTC.

The rearrangement uses TRBV9 and TRBJ2-3, with TRBD2 matching 10 bases. Germline-derived CDR1 and CDR2 are SGDLS and YYNGEE. The CDR3 has 15 amino acids. Germline trimming cut 0 bases from V and 4 bases from J; bases unmatched to any gene: 2. CDR3 region: CASSVGSGGSDTQYF. The CDR3 DNA follows: TGTGCCAGCAGCGTAGGTAGCGGGGGGTCAGATACGCAGTATTTT.

This chain links TRBV14 with TRBJ2-5; 7 bases line up with TRBD2. CDR1 is SGHDN, CDR2 FVKESK, per germline. This CDR3 has 16 amino acids. Trimming took 4 bases from V and 2 from J; bases not matched to a gene: 10. The CDR3, as DNA: TGTGCCAGCAGCCTCCTGGGAGCGGGGTCACAAGAGACCCAGTACTTC. It codes for CASSLLGAGSQETQYF.

V gene TRBV28 combines with J gene TRBJ1-2; 7 bases match TRBD1. CDR3 length equals 14 residues. V shed 5 bases and J 4 bases; nucleotides not matched to a gene: 7. From germline, CDR1 is MDHEN and CDR2 SYDVKM. CDR3 residues: CASSLARQGYGYTF. For the CDR3, the DNA is TGTGCCAGCAGTCTGGCTCGACAGGGCTATGGCTACACCTTC.

The V gene is TRBV7-9, the J gene TRBJ2-5, with TRBD2 matching 12 bases. CDR1 is SEHNR and CDR2 is FQNEAQ in the germline V gene (reference sequence). This CDR3 is built from 15 residues. Trimming at V came to 6 bases and at J to 2 bases, leaving 4 bases not matched to a gene. CDR3 sequence reads: CASSPTSGGQETQYF. CDR3 in DNA: TGTGCCAGCAGTCCGACTAGCGGGGGACAAGAGACCCAGTACTTC.

J is TRBJ2-1 and V is TRBV6-5; tentatively, D is TRBD1 (6 bases). Per the germline V gene, CDR1 is MNHEY and CDR2 is SVGAGI. Trimming stripped 2 bases from V and 15 bases from J, with 17 bases between. The CDR3 is made up of 13 amino acids. The CDR3 DNA reads as TGTGCCAGCAGTTACGGTCGTCAGGGGAAAGTGTTCTTC. Translating gives CASSYGRQGKVFF.

V usage is TRBV3-1 (or the pseudogene TRBV3-2) and J usage is TRBJ2-7, with 10 bases lining up with TRBD1. V shed 2 bases, J shed 4 bases, and the junction held 8 bases outside the gene matches. Germline CDR1 and CDR2: LGHDT and YNNKEL (reference sequence). The CDR3 contains 16 residues. Written as DNA, the CDR3 is TGTGCCAGCAGCCAAAGAGGACCGGGACAGGGGTACGAGCAGTACTTC. It codes for CASSQRGPGQGYEQYF.